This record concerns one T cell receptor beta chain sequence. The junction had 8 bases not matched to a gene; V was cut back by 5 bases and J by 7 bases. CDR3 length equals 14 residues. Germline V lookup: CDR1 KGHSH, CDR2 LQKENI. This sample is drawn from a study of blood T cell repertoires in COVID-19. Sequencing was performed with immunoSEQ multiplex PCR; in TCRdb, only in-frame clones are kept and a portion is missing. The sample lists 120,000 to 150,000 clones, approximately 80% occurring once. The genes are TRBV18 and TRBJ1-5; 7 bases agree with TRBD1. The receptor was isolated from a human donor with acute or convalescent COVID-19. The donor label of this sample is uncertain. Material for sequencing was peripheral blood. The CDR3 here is CASSETGRRQPQHF. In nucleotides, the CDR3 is TGTGCCAGCTCAGAGACAGGGAGGAGGCAGCCCCAGCATTTT.